The rows below give T cell receptor beta chains drawn from one sample of a study of CD8+ T cells in alopecia areata. TCRdb's copy holds only in-frame clones and misses some; the assay was immunoSEQ multiplex PCR. The sample yields around 14,000 clones, about 60% seen once. Sequenced here: skin, sampled at week 0. The receptors come from a human donor with alopecia areata. The CDR3 runs from the conserved cysteine through the conserved F or W. The D gene is left open where the match is weak.

d_call,v_call,j_call,cdr3_aa
-,TRBV7-2,TRBJ1-2,CASSLSKGGAYGYTF
-,TRBV6-1,TRBJ1-1,CASSERTENTEAFF
-,TRBV28,TRBJ2-5,CASSLVGQREETQYF
-,TRBV5-1,TRBJ1-1,CASRGTQNTEAFF
-,TRBV27,TRBJ2-3,CASRRTASTDTQYF
-,TRBV7-2,TRBJ2-1,CASSSYVAPRNEQFF
TRBD2,TRBV6-5,TRBJ2-1,CASSYSAGGSYNEQFF
-,TRBV4-2,TRBJ1-3,CASSQGTPGSGNTIYF
TRBD1,TRBV30,TRBJ2-1,CAWRNRGANEQFF
TRBD1,TRBV28,TRBJ1-2,CAISPGNRGLRWDYGYTF
-,TRBV19,TRBJ2-3,CASSIADFDTDTQYF
-,TRBV14,TRBJ2-2,CASRKQDGNTGELFF
-,TRBV7-8,TRBJ1-4,CASRLFPGSDEKLFF
-,TRBV7-9,TRBJ1-2,CASSSGGVPVLGYGYTF
-,TRBV5-4,TRBJ2-7,CASSLFPGASYEQYF
-,TRBV7-8,TRBJ1-3,CASSRGQGNTIYF
-,TRBV28,TRBJ2-7,CASSPGHQQYF
-,TRBV11-2,TRBJ1-5,CASSLSPPQPQHF
TRBD1,TRBV7-6,TRBJ1-3,CASSLEGQGWSSGNTIYF
-,TRBV6-6,TRBJ2-4,CASSTGPLAKNIQYF
-,TRBV7-9,TRBJ1-2,CASSPDSLHYGYTF
-,TRBV5-1,TRBJ2-1,CASSLTDAQQFF
TRBD1,TRBV28,TRBJ2-5,CASSRFPYAGQDTQETQYF
TRBD2,TRBV28,TRBJ2-3,CASSDGGLASRDTQYF
-,TRBV29-1,TRBJ2-1,CSVGPVNEQFF
TRBD1,TRBV4-3,TRBJ1-6,CASSQVRQGALHF
-,TRBV20-1,TRBJ2-5,CSPGTWGYF
-,TRBV5-1,TRBJ1-6,CASREGYNSPLHF
TRBD1,TRBV6-5,TRBJ1-2,CASSGTGAWDGYTF
TRBD1,TRBV7-3,TRBJ2-7,CASSSTGLPYEQYF
-,TRBV7-2,TRBJ2-5,CASSPRSQETQYF
-,TRBV28,TRBJ1-4,CASTPPMRGEKLFF
-,TRBV27,TRBJ1-4,CASRPSPGSEKLFF
-,TRBV4-1,TRBJ2-2,CASSQSLRVNTGELFF
-,TRBV5-4,TRBJ2-6,CASSLDRVLSGANVLTF
-,TRBV28,TRBJ1-2,CASSPSWGYTF
-,TRBV5-1,TRBJ1-1,CASSLDNTEAFF
TRBD1,TRBV6-1,TRBJ2-3,CASSERGDRGDPRCAADTQYF
TRBD1,TRBV4-1,TRBJ1-2,CASSPLGTAPYGYTF
-,TRBV5-1,TRBJ2-6,CASSQDSSGANVLTF
TRBD2,TRBV28,TRBJ2-3,CASSPRGADTQYF
-,TRBV4-2,TRBJ1-6,CASSQDSGVSYNSPLHF
-,TRBV28,TRBJ1-2,CASSLLGGHGYTF
-,TRBV2,TRBJ1-2,CASMNTGFNYYGYTF
-,TRBV14,TRBJ1-1,CASSRSWVLNTEAFF
TRBD2,TRBV2,TRBJ2-3,CASRNRTSGFSYTQYF
-,TRBV7-2,TRBJ2-4,CASSLAPGANNRIAKNIQYF
-,TRBV6-1,TRBJ2-7,CASSEGSAGSPYEQYF
-,TRBV7-8,TRBJ2-1,CASSLARGSGEQFF
-,TRBV29-1,TRBJ2-3,CSAAQGVGADTQYF
TRBD1,TRBV7-7,TRBJ1-2,CASSLVLRGGGGYTF
-,TRBV28,TRBJ1-4,CASRPPGGWNEKLFF
-,TRBV7-6,TRBJ2-1,CASSLDVGRVDEQFF
TRBD1,TRBV18,TRBJ1-1,CASSPATGGGTEAFF
-,TRBV19,TRBJ1-2,CASIAGGSGRSYTF
-,TRBV6-8,TRBJ2-5,CASPPLGDRETQYF
-,TRBV28,TRBJ2-7,CASSLIGGVIYEQYF